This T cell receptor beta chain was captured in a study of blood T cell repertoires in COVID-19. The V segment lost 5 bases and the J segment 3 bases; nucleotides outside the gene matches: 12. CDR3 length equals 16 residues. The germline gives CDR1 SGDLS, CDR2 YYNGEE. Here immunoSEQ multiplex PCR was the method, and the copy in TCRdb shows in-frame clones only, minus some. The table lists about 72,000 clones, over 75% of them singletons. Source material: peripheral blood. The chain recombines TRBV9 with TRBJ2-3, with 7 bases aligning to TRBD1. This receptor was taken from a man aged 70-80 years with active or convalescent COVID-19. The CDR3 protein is CASSRQGNGQTDTQYF. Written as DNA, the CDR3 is TGTGCCAGCAGTCGACAGGGAAATGGACAAACAGATACGCAGTATTTT.